This T cell receptor beta chain originates from a study of siplizumab effects on memory and regulatory T cells. A note on this clone: What it recognizes is unknown.

The CDR3 runs to 12 residues. Trimming cost V 5 bases and J 4 bases, with 6 bases left between them. Germline V CDR1 and CDR2: LNHNV, YYDKDF (reference sequence). General study results and limits: A major contribution to the alloresponse seemed to be made by naive T cells, which seemed more diverse than memory cells.

The assay covered 95,000 to 100,000 TCR templates per sample. Assay used: immunoSEQ multiplex PCR; TCRdb lists only in-frame clones, some missing. This sample carries 120,000 or so clones, more than 90% of them seen once, and the ten largest clones take approximately 1.2%. The receptor was isolated from a human donor in good health. The sample consisted of CD4+ T cells sorted from blood. This chain uses TRBV15 with TRBJ2-1; the D gene is possibly TRBD2 (5 bases). CDR3 amino acids: CATSPGYNEQFF. The DNA for the CDR3 is TGTGCCACCAGCCCGGGATACAATGAGCAGTTCTTC.